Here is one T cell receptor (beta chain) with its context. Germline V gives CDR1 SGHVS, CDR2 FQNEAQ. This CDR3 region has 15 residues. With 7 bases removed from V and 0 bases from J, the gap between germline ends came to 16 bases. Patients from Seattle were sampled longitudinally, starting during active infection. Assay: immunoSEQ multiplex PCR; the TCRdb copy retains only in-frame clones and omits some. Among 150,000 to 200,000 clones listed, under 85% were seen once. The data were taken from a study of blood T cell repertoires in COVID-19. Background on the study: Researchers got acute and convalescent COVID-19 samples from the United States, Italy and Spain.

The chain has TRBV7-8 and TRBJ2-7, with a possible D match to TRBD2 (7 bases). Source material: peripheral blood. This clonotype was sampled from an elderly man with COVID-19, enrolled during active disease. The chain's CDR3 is CASTLGGDISYEQYF. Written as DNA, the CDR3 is TGTGCCAGCACCCTAGGGGGGGACATCTCCTACGAGCAGTACTTC. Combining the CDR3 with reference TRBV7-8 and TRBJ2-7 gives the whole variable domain GAGVSQSPRYKVAKRGQDVALRCDPISGHVSLFWYQQALGQGPEFLTYFQNEAQLDKSGLPSDRFFAERPEGSVSTLKIQRTQQEDSAVYLCASTLGGDISYEQYFGPGTRLTVT.